The sequence of this T cell receptor beta chain was determined in a study of blood T cell repertoires in COVID-19. Study at large: The United States, Italy and Spain supplied acute and convalescent COVID-19 samples. The cDNA or gDNA used as material had been derived from T cells, B-cell-depleted T cells, or PBMCs.

Germline trimming cut 5 bases from V and 0 bases from J; bases unmatched to any gene: 4. Germline V lookup: CDR1 LNHDA, CDR2 SQIVND (reference sequence). The length of the CDR3 is 14 residues. Authors' methods: Amplifying reference gene primers gave estimates of nucleated cell counts. Sequencing used immunoSEQ multiplex PCR; TCRdb keeps in-frame clones, though not all of them. The V and J calls and the clone size are those of that table, but D and trimming were determined from the DNA. Of 350,000 to 450,000 clones listed, approximately 81% were seen once; the top ten hold more than 3%. Sequenced sample: peripheral blood. The V and J genes are TRBV19 and TRBJ2-7; 7 bases match TRBD1. The receptor was derived from a woman between 18 and 29 years old with acute or convalescent COVID-19. In nucleotides, the CDR3 is TGTGCCAGTAGTCTCCGGGACAGCTCCTACGAGCAGTACTTC. Its protein is CASSLRDSSYEQYF.